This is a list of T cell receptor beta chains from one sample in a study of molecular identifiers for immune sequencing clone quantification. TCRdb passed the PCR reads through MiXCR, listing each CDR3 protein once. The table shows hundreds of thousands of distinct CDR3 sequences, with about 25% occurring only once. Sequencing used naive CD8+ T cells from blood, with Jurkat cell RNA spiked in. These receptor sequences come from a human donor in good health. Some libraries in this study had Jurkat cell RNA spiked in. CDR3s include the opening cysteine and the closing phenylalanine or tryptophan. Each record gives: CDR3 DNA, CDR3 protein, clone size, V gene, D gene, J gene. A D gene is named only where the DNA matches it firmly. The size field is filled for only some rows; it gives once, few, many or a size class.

TGTGCCAGCAGCCTTACTGGGCGGGGGGCCTACGAGCAGTACTTC | CASSLTGRGAYEQYF | . | TRBV7-2 | TRBD2 | TRBJ2-7
TGTGCCAGCAGTTACGATTCTAACACTGAAGCTTTCTTT | CASSYDSNTEAFF | many | TRBV6-5 | . | TRBJ1-1
TGTGCCAGCAGCTCAAGCACAGGGGCCCCGGGAGGCTCTGGGGCCAACGTCCTGACTTTC | CASSSSTGAPGGSGANVLTF | few | TRBV7-9 | . | TRBJ2-6
TGTGCCAGCAGCCAAGTAGGGGACAGGGCTTTCTACGAGCAGTACTTC | CASSQVGDRAFYEQYF | . | TRBV14 | TRBD1 | TRBJ2-7
TGTGCCAGCAGTCAAACCGGGACAGCTAACTATGGCTACACCTTC | CASSQTGTANYGYTF | . | TRBV2 | TRBD1 | TRBJ1-2
TGTGCCAGTAGTATTGAGGACAGTGATGATAGCAATCAGCCCCAGCATTTT | CASSIEDSDDSNQPQHF | few | TRBV19 | . | TRBJ1-5
TGTGCCTGGAGTAGACAGGGCATTCTCTCTGGGGCCAACGTCCTGACTTTC | CAWSRQGILSGANVLTF | . | TRBV30 | TRBD1 | TRBJ2-6
TGTGCCTGTAGTATTGGCGGGTCTGGCACTGAAGCTTTCTTT | CACSIGGSGTEAFF | . | TRBV19 | . | TRBJ1-1
TGTGCCAGCAGCTTAGTTGAGGGAGATGACACTGAAGCTTTCTTT | CASSLVEGDDTEAFF | many | TRBV7-9 | . | TRBJ1-1
TGTGCCAGTAGTATCCTGCTCATCGGGGGACAGAATAACTATGGCTACACCTTC | CASSILLIGGQNNYGYTF | many | TRBV19 | TRBD1 | TRBJ1-2
TGTGCCAGCAGCTCCGGCCCTAACTACGAGCAGTACTTC | CASSSGPNYEQYF | few | TRBV7-6 | . | TRBJ2-7
TGTGCCAGCAGCCAAGGGACAGACCAAGAGACCCAGTACTTC | CASSQGTDQETQYF | few | TRBV7-9 | TRBD1 | TRBJ2-5
TGTGCCAGCAGCGAACAGGAGGGCGCCTATGGCTACACCTTC | CASSEQEGAYGYTF | . | TRBV7-9 | . | TRBJ1-2
TGCAGTGCTAGTGATGGGACTAGCGGCCACAATGAGCAGTTCTTC | CSASDGTSGHNEQFF | few | TRBV20-1 | TRBD2 | TRBJ2-1
TGTGCCAGCAGCCGGTCAGGGTATACGGATGAAAAACTGTTTTTT | CASSRSGYTDEKLFF | . | TRBV9 | . | TRBJ1-4
TGTGCCAGCAGTTACGGCCGGGACCTGGGGACTGAAGCTTTCTTT | CASSYGRDLGTEAFF | . | TRBV6-5 | . | TRBJ1-1
TGCGCCAGCAGCTTGGGGCTAGCGTCCCCCGAGCAGTTCTTC | CASSLGLASPEQFF | many | TRBV5-1 | . | TRBJ2-1
TGTGCCAGCAGCTCGCCGCCGTTACCGGGGGGAGGGAGTGAGCAGTTCTTC | CASSSPPLPGGGSEQFF | . | TRBV7-9 | TRBD2 | TRBJ2-1
TGTGCCAGCAGCTTAGGACAGGGGAACACCGGGGAGCTGTTTTTT | CASSLGQGNTGELFF | many | TRBV5-1 | TRBD1 | TRBJ2-2
TGTGCCAGCAGCCCTCGAGGGGTCATTAGCAATCAGCCCCAGCATTTT | CASSPRGVISNQPQHF | few | TRBV28 | . | TRBJ1-5
TGTGCCAGCAGTTTAAGGCAATACTACGAGCAGTACTTC | CASSLRQYYEQYF | . | TRBV27 | . | TRBJ2-7
TGTGCCAGCAGTTCCGGGACAGAAGCGAACACCGGGGAGCTGTTTTTT | CASSSGTEANTGELFF | . | TRBV27 | TRBD1 | TRBJ2-2
TGTGCCAGCAGCTTCTCTCCCGGAGAGACCCAGTACTTC | CASSFSPGETQYF | many | TRBV7-9 | . | TRBJ2-5
TGTGCCAGCAGTGTAACAGGGTCCGGGGCCAACGTCCTGACTTTC | CASSVTGSGANVLTF | few | TRBV12-3/TRBV12-4 | . | TRBJ2-6
TGCAGCGTTGTACCGGGGGGCGAGGGGGAGACCCAGTACTTC | CSVVPGGEGETQYF | many | TRBV29-1 | . | TRBJ2-5
TGTGCCAGCCAGGAGCGGCGTAATTCACCCCTCCACTTT | CASQERRNSPLHF | few | TRBV12-3/TRBV12-4 | . | TRBJ1-6
TGCGCCAGCAGCCAAGTAACTAGCGGGGGGGCGGTCACCGGGGAGCTGTTTTTT | CASSQVTSGGAVTGELFF | few | TRBV4-1 | TRBD2 | TRBJ2-2
TGCGCCAGCAGCACTTACGCAGGGAGCTACGAGCAGTACTTC | CASSTYAGSYEQYF | many | TRBV5-1 | . | TRBJ2-7
TGCGCCAGCAGCCAAGTGGGGAGGGAAAAACTGTTTTTT | CASSQVGREKLFF | many | TRBV4-1 | . | TRBJ1-4
TGTGCCAGCTCACCACCAATTGGGGGCTACACCTTC | CASSPPIGGYTF | many | TRBV18 | . | TRBJ1-2
TGTGCCAGCAGCCACACCGACAGTTACGAGCAGTACTTC | CASSHTDSYEQYF | few | TRBV12-3/TRBV12-4 | . | TRBJ2-7
TGTGCCACCAGTTTCGGGACTGCCCCGTACAATGAGCAGTTCTTC | CATSFGTAPYNEQFF | many | TRBV24-1 | . | TRBJ2-1
TGCGCCAGCAGCTTGGCCGCAGGAGATGAGCAGTTCTTC | CASSLAAGDEQFF | . | TRBV5-1 | . | TRBJ2-1
TGCAGTGCTAGAGATCCCCTAGCGGGAGTTGGTACAGATACGCAGTATTTT | CSARDPLAGVGTDTQYF | . | TRBV20-1 | TRBD2 | TRBJ2-3
TGTGCCAGCAGTTTAACCGGACCGCGGGTCTCCTACGAGCAGTACTTC | CASSLTGPRVSYEQYF | . | TRBV27 | . | TRBJ2-7
TGCGCCAGCAGCCGACAGACAACTAATGAAAAACTGTTTTTT | CASSRQTTNEKLFF | few | TRBV4-3 | . | TRBJ1-4
TGTGCCTGGAGTATAATGTCAGGATCGTACGAGCAGTACTTC | CAWSIMSGSYEQYF | . | TRBV30 | . | TRBJ2-7
TGTGCCAGCAGCACCGGGACAGGCACTGAAGCTTTCTTT | CASSTGTGTEAFF | many | TRBV13 | TRBD1 | TRBJ1-1
TGCAGCGTTGAAGCCCCAGACAGTTACGAGCAGTACTTC | CSVEAPDSYEQYF | many | TRBV29-1 | . | TRBJ2-7
TGTGCCAGTAGTATCTTCACCCCCGGGACCACTGAAGCTTTCTTT | CASSIFTPGTTEAFF | . | TRBV19 | . | TRBJ1-1
TGTGCCAGCAGCGCCGGACAGGGGCGGCAGATCCAGTACTTC | CASSAGQGRQIQYF | . | TRBV9 | TRBD1 | TRBJ2-5
TGCAGTCCGGCCCGGGGGGTACTAAACGTCTACAATGAGCAGCTCTTC | CSPARGVLNVYNEQLF | . | TRBV20-1 | TRBD2 | TRBJ2-1
TGCGCCAGCAGTAACGGGCCTGGGGCCAACGTCCTGACTTTC | CASSNGPGANVLTF | few | TRBV4-1 | . | TRBJ2-6
TGTGCCAGCAACAATTACAGGGGGCGCGTGTCTGAAGCTTTCTTT | CASNNYRGRVSEAFF | many | TRBV6-2/TRBV6-3 | TRBD1 | TRBJ1-1